The 25 T cell receptor beta chains listed next were all sequenced from one sample in a study of spatial heterogeneity in lung cancer. TCRdb redid the calling of the 5' RACE reads with MiXCR, one entry per CDR3 protein. The repertoire holds 45,000 to 55,000 distinct CDR3 sequences, about 5.8% seen once, with more than 9.5% in the top ten. Documented time point: sample taken at primary tumor resection. The sequenced material consisted of unsorted whole RNA from tumor, nontumor lung or frozen PBMC. The source material was PBMCs, sampled at surgery. The receptors stem from a male donor with early-stage non-small cell lung cancer.

This clonotype came up many times. The chain is built from TRBV28 and TRBJ2-5; D unresolved. Trimming cost V 10 bases and J 1 base, with 16 bases left between them. This CDR3 comprises 14 residues. Germline CDR1 MDHEN, CDR2 SYDVKM. In DNA, the CDR3 is TGTGCCACCACGACCTTGGTCGCCCAAGAGACCCAGTACTTC. It specifies CATTTLVAQETQYF.

In this sample, this clonotype turned up a few times. The J gene is TRBJ2-5, the V gene TRBV11-2, with 8 bases matching TRBD2. V shed 3 bases and J 2 bases; nucleotides not matched to a gene: 2. CDR3 size: 14 residues. CDR1 and CDR2 from the germline V gene are SGHAT and FQNNGV. The chain's CDR3 is CASSFGGRQETQYF. Here the CDR3 DNA reads TGTGCCAGCAGCTTTGGCGGGAGGCAAGAGACCCAGTACTTC.

This clonotype was counted ten times or more. This chain uses TRBV9 with TRBJ2-3, with unresolved D. Germline CDR1 SGDLS, CDR2 YYNGEE. The CDR3 is made up of 14 amino acids. V was cut by 0 bases and J by 8 bases, with 13 bases left in between. The CDR3 DNA sequence: TGTGCCAGCAGCGTAGACAGCTATGGGCGTACGCAGTATTTT. Its protein is CASSVDSYGRTQYF.

This clonotype appeared many times. The CDR3 region has the DNA TGCAGCGTTGAAGATCTTCAAGGCTACACCTTC. This translates into CSVEDLQGYTF. The chain employs TRBV29-1 and TRBJ1-2; D is unresolved. The CDR3 is 11 amino acids. CDR1 is SQVTM, CDR2 ANQGSEA, per germline. Trimming took off 0 bases at V and 8 bases at J, with 7 bases between the two ends.

This clonotype was counted ten times or more. At one end, the junction sequence differs from germline, possibly due to a read error. This rearrangement joins TRBV5-1 to TRBJ2-7; D call uncertain. The germline CDR1 and CDR2 sequences are SGHRS and YFSETQ. The CDR3 covers 14 residues. As DNA, the CDR3 is TGCGCCAGCAGTTTGGATTCAGGCTGGGGCGAGCAGTACTTC. Translated: CASSLDSGWGEQYF.

This clonotype appeared many times. The chain is built from TRBV2 and TRBJ2-2; D perhaps matches TRBD1 (5 bases). V was clipped by 4 bases and J by 6 bases, with 15 bases between them. The length of the CDR3 is 15 residues. CDR1 is SNHLY and CDR2 is FYNNEI in the germline V gene. Here the CDR3 reads CASSVSGKRSGELFF. The CDR3 DNA is TGTGCCAGCAGTGTTTCAGGGAAGAGATCCGGGGAGCTGTTTTTT. Full variable domain (missing parts from reference TRBV2 and TRBJ2-2): EPEVTQTPSHQVTQMGQEVILRCVPISNHLYFYWYRQILGQKVEFLVSFYNNEISEKSEIFDDQFSVERPDGSNFTLKIRSTKLEDSAMYFCASSVSGKRSGELFFGEGSRLTVL.

J is TRBJ2-1 and V is TRBV5-5, with TRBD2 identical over 7 bases. This CDR3 is 15 amino acids long. J lost 3 bases, V lost 1 base, and 4 bases had no gene match. Looked up from germline, CDR1 is SGHKS and CDR2 is YYEKEE (reference sequence). CDR3 loop: CASSLYLAVYNEQFF. The CDR3 DNA follows: TGTGCCAGCAGCTTGTACCTAGCGGTCTACAATGAGCAGTTCTTC. Full variable domain (remainder filled in from reference TRBV5-5 and TRBJ2-1): DAGVTQSPTHLIKTRGQQVTLRCSPISGHKSVSWYQQVLGQGPQFIFQYYEKEERGRGNFPDRFSARQFPNYSSELNVNALLLGDSALYLCASSLYLAVYNEQFFGPGTRLTVL.

This clonotype has a count of ten or more. The chain has TRBV7-2 and TRBJ2-1; the match to TRBD1 covers 7 bases. In germline, CDR1 is SGHTA, CDR2 FQGNSA. The V and J ends lost 4 bases and 9 bases, in that order; junction bases with no gene match: 9. CDR3 size: 14 residues. CDR3 amino acids: CASSWDSGRGEQFF. In nucleotides, the CDR3 is TGTGCCAGCAGCTGGGACAGTGGAAGGGGTGAGCAGTTCTTC. The whole variable domain, remainder taken from reference TRBV7-2 and TRBJ2-1, is GAGVSQSPSNKVTEKGKDVELRCDPISGHTALYWYRQSLGQGLEFLIYFQGNSAPDKSGLPSDRFSAERTGGSVSTLTIQRTQQEDSAVYLCASSWDSGRGEQFFGPGTRLTVL.

This clonotype was picked up many times. V and J are TRBV3-1 and TRBJ2-5; a weak D match, TRBD2 (5 bases). V was shortened by 1 base and J by 5 bases, with 5 bases between the two germline ends. This CDR3 is 12 amino acids long. Looked up from germline, CDR1 is LGHDT and CDR2 is YNNKEL (reference sequence). The CDR3, as DNA: TGTGCCAGCAGCCAAGCGGGGGAGACCCAGTACTTC. This gives the protein CASSQAGETQYF.

This clonotype was seen repeatedly, ten times or more. The chain combines TRBV10-3 with TRBJ2-7; 8 bases map to TRBD2. This CDR3 has 12 amino acids. The germline gives CDR1 ENHRY, CDR2 SYGVKD. V dropped 6 bases and J dropped 6; count of bases not matched to a gene: 4. As DNA, the CDR3 is TGTGCCATCAGCTCGGGAGGGGTCGAGCAGTACTTC. This encodes CAISSGGVEQYF.

In its sample, this clonotype is medium-sized. The J gene is TRBJ2-5, the V gene TRBV29-1, with TRBD2 as a possible D gene (6 bases). CDR3 size: 11 residues. The germline V gene encodes CDR1 SQVTM and CDR2 ANQGSEA. V dropped 7 bases and J dropped 9 bases, with 15 bases sitting between them. The CDR3 loop is CSGGDGQAQYF. For the CDR3, the DNA is TGCAGCGGCGGGGACGGCCAAGCCCAGTACTTC.

This clonotype has ten or more counts. This chain joins TRBV20-1 and TRBJ2-2, with D unclear. CDR1 is DFQATT and CDR2 is SNEGSKA in the germline V gene (reference sequence). The CDR3 sequence is 13 residues long. The CDR3, as DNA: TGCAGCTCCGGACCCCCGGGCACCGGGGAGCTGTTTTTT. Residues: CSSGPPGTGELFF.

This clonotype was seen ten or more times. The chain has TRBV6-2 or TRBV6-3 and TRBJ1-2; D uncertain. The CDR3 runs to 14 residues. Per germline, CDR1 MNHEY and CDR2 SVGEGT. The V end was cut by 0 bases, the J end by 8 bases, with 13 bases between. In nucleotides, the CDR3 is TGTGCCAGCAGTTACTCTGACAAGTTTGGAGGCTACACCTTC. As protein: CASSYSDKFGGYTF.

This clonotype was found many times. The gene calls are TRBV20-1 and TRBJ2-1; 12 positions agree with TRBD2. CDR3 length equals 16 residues. Per the germline V gene, CDR1 is DFQATT and CDR2 is SNEGSKA (reference sequence). Trimming removed 4 bases from V and 0 bases from J; junction bases left unmatched: 4. The CDR3 region is CSAIGTSGSSYNEQFF. For the CDR3, the DNA is TGCAGTGCTATCGGGACTAGCGGGTCCTCCTACAATGAGCAGTTCTTC.

This clonotype was detected ten times or more. J is TRBJ1-5 and V is TRBV20-1; 7 bases agree with TRBD1. V shed 7 bases and J 0 bases; nucleotides not matched to a gene: 6. There are 14 residues in the CDR3. The germline CDR1 and CDR2 sequences are DFQATT and SNEGSKA (reference sequence). CDR3 residues: CSVRTGYSNQPQHF. The DNA for the CDR3 is TGCAGTGTAAGGACAGGCTATAGCAATCAGCCCCAGCATTTT.

In its sample, this clonotype was seen many times. V usage is TRBV7-8 and J usage is TRBJ2-1; a weak D match, TRBD1 (5 bases). CDR3 length equals 15 residues. Germline V gene sequence: CDR1 SGHVS, CDR2 FQNEAQ. V shed 2 bases and J shed 9 bases, with 17 bases lying between them. The CDR3 is CASSLPRAYGSEQFF. The CDR3 coding sequence is TGTGCCAGCAGCTTACCCAGGGCGTACGGGTCTGAGCAGTTCTTC.

This rearrangement joins TRBV27 to TRBJ1-6; D gene uncertain. CDR1 is MNHEY, CDR2 SMNVEV, per germline (reference sequence). CDR3 length: 12 residues. Trimming removed 5 bases at V and 10 bases at J, with 9 bases between. Written as DNA, the CDR3 is TGTGCCAGCAGTAGTAGCGGCTCACCCCTCCACTTT. This translates into CASSSSGSPLHF.

As DNA, the CDR3 is TGTGCCAGCAGTTTCTCCGGGACAGGATGGCCCCAGCATTTT. It encodes CASSFSGTGWPQHF. The V call is TRBV27, the J call TRBJ1-5, with TRBD1 matching 8 bases. The junction had 7 bases not matched to a gene; V was cut back by 3 bases and J by 9 bases. Germline V gene lookup returns CDR1 MNHEY and CDR2 SMNVEV (reference sequence). The CDR3 is 14 amino acids.

This clonotype was counted many times. The V and J genes are TRBV19 and TRBJ1-1; D not resolved. The CDR3 sequence is 13 residues long. Between the trimmed V and J ends, which lost 7 bases and 1 base, there was a span of 10 bases. In germline, CDR1 is LNHDA, CDR2 SQIVND (reference sequence). The CDR3 here is CASTLLGNTEAFF. The CDR3 DNA reads as TGTGCCAGTACCCTTCTAGGGAACACTGAAGCTTTCTTT.

This clonotype was seen many times. The V gene is TRBV2, the J gene TRBJ2-7; D unclear. CDR1 is SNHLY, CDR2 FYNNEI, per germline. V shed 7 bases and J shed 3 bases, with 7 bases lying between them. This CDR3 spans 11 amino acids. The CDR3 region is CASNRNYEQYF. The CDR3 region has the DNA TGTGCCAGCAACAGAAACTACGAGCAGTACTTC.

This clonotype has ten or more counts. This chain uses TRBV6-2 or TRBV6-3 with TRBJ1-3; D is uncertain. The germline V and J ends were trimmed by 1 base and 4 bases, with 2 bases remaining between them. The CDR3 totals 12 residues. CDR1 is MNHEY, CDR2 SVGEGT, per germline. The DNA of the CDR3 is TGTGCCAGCAGTTACTTCGGAAACACCATATATTTT. The encoded protein is CASSYFGNTIYF.

There are many counts of this clonotype. The chain joins TRBV10-2 to TRBJ1-4; D gene ambiguous. Germline-derived CDR1 and CDR2 are WSHSY and SAAADI. This CDR3 has 16 amino acids. V was pared by 6 bases and J by 0 bases, with 14 bases between. CDR3 loop: CASSSLDLTTNEKLFF. The CDR3 DNA follows: TGCGCCAGCAGCTCACTCGACCTTACAACTAATGAAAAACTGTTTTTT.

This clonotype was seen more than once but under ten times. The chain combines TRBV5-4 with TRBJ1-4; no clear D gene. This CDR3 contains 14 residues. Trimming took off 3 bases at V and 8 bases at J, with 14 bases between the two ends. Germline lookup yields CDR1 SGHNT and CDR2 YYREEE (reference sequence). The CDR3 is CASSSRAQEEKLFF. The CDR3 nucleotides are TGTGCCAGCAGCTCTCGGGCCCAGGAGGAAAAACTGTTTTTT. The complete variable domain, with remaining parts taken from reference TRBV5-4 and TRBJ1-4, reads ETGVTQSPTHLIKTRGQQVTLRCSSQSGHNTVSWYQQALGQGPQFIFQYYREEENGRGNFPPRFSGLQFPNYSSELNVNALELDDSALYLCASSSRAQEEKLFFGSGTQLSVL.

This clonotype was recorded many times. The chain has TRBV20-1 and TRBJ2-6; D not certain. The germline V gene has CDR1 DFQATT and CDR2 SNEGSKA (reference sequence). There are 12 residues in the CDR3. V was shortened by 6 bases and J by 4 bases, with 7 bases between the two germline ends. The CDR3 sequence is CSAFGGANVLTF. The CDR3 DNA reads as TGCAGTGCCTTCGGGGGGGCCAACGTCCTGACTTTC.

A note on this clonotype: One junction end does not reproduce the germline sequence, and a read error may be involved. This rearrangement joins TRBV5-1 to TRBJ2-6; no definite D call. Germline CDR1 and CDR2: SGHRS and YFSETQ. The CDR3 is 14 amino acids. CDR3 nucleotide sequence: TGCGTCAGCACCCCTCAGACCGGGGCCAACGTCCTGACTTTC. Amino acid sequence: CVSTPQTGANVLTF.